The 7 T cell receptor beta chains given below trace back to one sample, sequenced in a study of PD-1 blockade in classical Hodgkin lymphoma. There was relapse after autologous stem cell transplantation in every patient, and there was variation in brentuximab vedotin exposure. The protocol was immunoSEQ multiplex PCR, while the TCRdb copy is restricted to in-frame clones and leaves out a portion. The sample comprises more than 55,000 clones, roughly 91% of which are singletons, and around 5.4% rests with the top ten. The specimen was peripheral blood mononuclear cells (PBMCs), collected before the second cycle of nivolumab. These receptor sequences come from a human donor with classical Hodgkin lymphoma.

The count of this clone is one. Other DNA sequences from this sample encode an identical CDR3 as well. The chain uses TRBV5-1 and TRBJ2-5, with 7 bases identical to TRBD2. This CDR3 has 14 residues. The V gene end was trimmed by 2 bases and the J gene end by 1 base; junction bases not matched to a gene: 2. CDR1 is SGHRS, CDR2 YFSETQ, per germline. CDR3 DNA sequence: TGCGCCAGCAGCTTCAGCGGGGTCCAAGAGACCCAGTACTTC. Encoded protein: CASSFSGVQETQYF.

The V call is TRBV5-6, the J call TRBJ1-1; D is possibly TRBD1 (5 bases). The germline V gene has CDR1 SGHDT and CDR2 YYEEEE. CDR3 length: 17 residues. Trimming removed 0 bases at V and 3 bases at J, with 18 bases between. The CDR3, as DNA: TGTGCCAGCAGCTTGGCGTGGGGGACGGCACGGGACACTGAAGCTTTCTTT. Translation gives CASSLAWGTARDTEAFF.

The chain is built from TRBV7-8 and TRBJ2-7; 12 positions agree with TRBD2. CDR3 length: 17 residues. V gave up 3 bases and J gave up 0 bases; unmatched junction bases: 6. CDR1 and CDR2 from the germline V gene are SGHVS and FQNEAQ. The CDR3 coding sequence is TGTGCCAGCAGCTTGTGGACTAGCGGGGCCAGCTCCTACGAGCAGTACTTC. Translating gives CASSLWTSGASSYEQYF.

The CDR3 spells CASREGLGELRTQYF. CDR3 nucleotides: TGCGCCAGCAGGGAGGGACTAGGCGAACTTCGGACCCAGTACTTC. This chain joins TRBV5-1 and TRBJ2-5; TRBD2 agrees at 8 bases. This CDR3 spans 15 amino acids. Germline values: CDR1 SGHRS, CDR2 YFSETQ. The V segment lost 5 bases and the J segment 7 bases; nucleotides outside the gene matches: 13.

This chain uses TRBV10-3 with TRBJ2-5, with TRBD2 identical over 9 bases. The germline gives CDR1 ENHRY, CDR2 SYGVKD. Trimming took 3 bases from V and 5 from J; bases not matched to a gene: 10. This CDR3 contains 16 residues. CDR3 in DNA: TGTGCCATCAGTGACGGCGGGGGGGCCCCCGGCGAGACCCAGTACTTC. Its protein product is CAISDGGGAPGETQYF.

V usage is TRBV4-1 and J usage is TRBJ2-1; 7 positions agree with TRBD2. Per the germline V gene, CDR1 is MGHRA and CDR2 is YSYEKL. CDR3 length: 15 residues. V was pared by 4 bases and J by 0 bases, with 3 bases of the junction left unmatched. The CDR3 DNA follows: TGCGCCAGCAGCCTTCGGACTAGCTCCTACAATGAGCAGTTCTTC. Amino acids: CASSLRTSSYNEQFF.

V and J are TRBV6-6 and TRBJ1-4; unclear D gene. Germline V CDR1 and CDR2: MNHNY, SVGAGI (reference sequence). This CDR3 is built from 13 residues. Between the trimmed V and J ends, which lost 3 bases and 12 bases, there was a span of 14 bases. The CDR3 loop is CASSYPGRSELFF. CDR3 sequence (DNA): TGTGCCAGCAGTTATCCCGGGCGGTCGGAACTGTTTTTT.